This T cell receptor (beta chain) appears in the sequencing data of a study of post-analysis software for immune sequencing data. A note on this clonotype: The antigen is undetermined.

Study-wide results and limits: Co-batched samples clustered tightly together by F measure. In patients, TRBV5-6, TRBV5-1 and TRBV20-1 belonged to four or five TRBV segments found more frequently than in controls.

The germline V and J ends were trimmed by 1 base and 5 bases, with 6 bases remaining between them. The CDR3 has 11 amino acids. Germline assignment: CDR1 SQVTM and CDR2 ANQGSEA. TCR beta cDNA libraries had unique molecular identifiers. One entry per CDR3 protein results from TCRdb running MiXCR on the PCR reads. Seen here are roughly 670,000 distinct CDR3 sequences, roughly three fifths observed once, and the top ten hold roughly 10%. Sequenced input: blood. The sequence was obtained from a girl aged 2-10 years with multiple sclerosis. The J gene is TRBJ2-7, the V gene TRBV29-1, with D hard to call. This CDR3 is CSVEVRDEQYF. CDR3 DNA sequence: TGCAGCGTTGAAGTTAGGGACGAGCAGTACTTC.